A few counts support the clone carrying this TCR beta chain. The data derive from a study of blood T cell repertoires in COVID-19. Germline values: CDR1 KGHDR, CDR2 SFDVKD. Between the trimmed V and J ends, which lost 2 bases and 5 bases, there was a span of 14 bases. The CDR3 loop spans 16 amino acids. TCRdb's table, derived via immunoSEQ multiplex PCR, lists solely in-frame clones and lacks some. The data show 99,000 or so clones, with 85% to 90% seen just once and 15% held by the top ten. The sequence came from a man aged 45 to 65 with acute or convalescent COVID-19. Sample: peripheral blood. The chain joins TRBV24-1 to TRBJ2-2; tentatively, D is TRBD1 (6 bases). The CDR3 sequence: CATSDSSTGQTGELFF. The CDR3, as DNA: TGTGCCACCAGTGATTCGTCGACAGGCCAGACCGGGGAGCTGTTTTTT.